These 5 T cell receptor beta chains were all obtained from the same sample, sequenced in a study of cytomegalovirus exposure and HLA in healthy donors. The PCR had 60 Vbeta and 13 Jbeta primers. Clones were sequenced by immunoSEQ multiplex PCR, and TCRdb holds only the in-frame ones, with some missing. Here the sample spans more than 95,000 clones, around 72% being singletons. What was sequenced was PBMCs. The receptors shown here come from a male donor in good health and CMV-seronegative.

The genes are TRBV2 and TRBJ1-3; tentative D call: TRBD1 (6 bases). CDR1 SNHLY and CDR2 FYNNEI come from the germline V gene. This CDR3 is 14 amino acids long. V lost 5 bases, J lost 0 bases, and 8 bases lay in between. The CDR3, as DNA: TGTGCCAGCAGTCAGGGGTACTCTGGAAACACCATATATTTT. Translated, it gives CASSQGYSGNTIYF. The full variable domain, with the rest looked up from reference TRBV2 and TRBJ1-3, is EPEVTQTPSHQVTQMGQEVILRCVPISNHLYFYWYRQILGQKVEFLVSFYNNEISEKSEIFDDQFSVERPDGSNFTLKIRSTKLEDSAMYFCASSQGYSGNTIYFGEGSWLTVV.

This clone turned up a few times. V is TRBV7-2 and J is TRBJ2-7, with TRBD1 matching over 9 bases. The germline gives CDR1 SGHTA, CDR2 FQGNSA. Trimming removed 3 bases from V and 2 bases from J; junction bases left unmatched: 2. This CDR3 has 14 amino acids. The CDR3 is CASSLGTGPYEQYF. The DNA of the CDR3 is TGTGCCAGCAGCTTGGGGACAGGGCCCTACGAGCAGTACTTC.

V and J are TRBV7-2 and TRBJ2-7, with a possible D match to TRBD1 (6 bases). From germline, CDR1 is SGHTA and CDR2 FQGNSA. The germline V and J ends were trimmed by 4 bases and 4 bases, with 11 bases remaining between them. CDR3 length: 13 residues. The CDR3 sequence: CASSSSQGYEQYF. CDR3 nucleotide sequence: TGTGCCAGCAGCTCGTCACAGGGTTACGAGCAGTACTTC.

The chain couples TRBV9 to TRBJ2-1; 11 bases align to TRBD2. CDR1 is SGDLS, CDR2 YYNGEE, per germline. The CDR3 length is 15 residues. The V segment lost 0 bases and the J segment 7 bases; nucleotides outside the gene matches: 3. The chain's CDR3 is CASSVETSGSNEQFF. DNA for the CDR3: TGTGCCAGCAGCGTAGAAACTAGCGGGAGTAATGAGCAGTTCTTC. Complete variable domain (other parts from reference TRBV9 and TRBJ2-1): DSGVTQTPKHLITATGQRVTLRCSPRSGDLSVYWYQQSLDQGLQFLIQYYNGEERAKGNILERFSAQQFPDLHSELNLSSLELGDSALYFCASSVETSGSNEQFFGPGTRLTVL.

The chain recombines TRBV9 with TRBJ2-7, with TRBD2 matching 8 bases. The germline CDR1 and CDR2 sequences are SGDLS and YYNGEE. V was pared by 4 bases and J by 3 bases, with 15 bases of the junction left unmatched. The CDR3 has 17 amino acids. CDR3 in DNA: TGTGCCAGCAGCTCAACCCCCGGGACTAGGGGCCACTACGAGCAGTACTTC. It is translated as CASSSTPGTRGHYEQYF.